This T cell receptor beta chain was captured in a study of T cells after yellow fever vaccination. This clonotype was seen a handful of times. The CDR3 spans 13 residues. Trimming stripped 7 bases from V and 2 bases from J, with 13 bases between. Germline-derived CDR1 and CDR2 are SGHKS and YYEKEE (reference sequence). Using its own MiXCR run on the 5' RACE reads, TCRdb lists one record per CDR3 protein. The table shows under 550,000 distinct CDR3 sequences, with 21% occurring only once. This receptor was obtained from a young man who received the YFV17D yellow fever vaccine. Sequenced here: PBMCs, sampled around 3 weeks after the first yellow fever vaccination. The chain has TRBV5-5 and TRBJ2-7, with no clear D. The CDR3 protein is CASGRWVTYEQYV. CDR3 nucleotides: TGTGCCAGCGGGCGTTGGGTAACCTACGAGCAGTACGTC.